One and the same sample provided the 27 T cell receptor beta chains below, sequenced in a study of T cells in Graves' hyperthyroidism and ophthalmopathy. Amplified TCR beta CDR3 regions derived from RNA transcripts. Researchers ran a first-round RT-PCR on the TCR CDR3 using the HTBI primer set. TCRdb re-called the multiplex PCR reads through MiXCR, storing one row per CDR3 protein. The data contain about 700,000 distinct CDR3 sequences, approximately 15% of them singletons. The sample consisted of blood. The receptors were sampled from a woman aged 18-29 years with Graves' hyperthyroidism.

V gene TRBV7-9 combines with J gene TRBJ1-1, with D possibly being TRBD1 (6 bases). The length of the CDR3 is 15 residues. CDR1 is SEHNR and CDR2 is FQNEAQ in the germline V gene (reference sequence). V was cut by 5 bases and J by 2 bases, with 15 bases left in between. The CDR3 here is CASSPWTEENTEAFF. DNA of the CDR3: TGTGCCAGCAGCCCTTGGACAGAGGAAAACACTGAAGCTTTCTTT.

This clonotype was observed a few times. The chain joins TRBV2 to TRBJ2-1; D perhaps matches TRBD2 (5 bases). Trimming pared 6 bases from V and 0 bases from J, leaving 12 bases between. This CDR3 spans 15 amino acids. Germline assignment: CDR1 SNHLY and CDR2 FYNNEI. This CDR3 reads CASRVEGNSYNEQFF. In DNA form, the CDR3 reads TGTGCCAGCAGAGTAGAGGGAAACTCCTACAATGAGCAGTTCTTC. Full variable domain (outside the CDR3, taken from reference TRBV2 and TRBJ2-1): EPEVTQTPSHQVTQMGQEVILRCVPISNHLYFYWYRQILGQKVEFLVSFYNNEISEKSEIFDDQFSVERPDGSNFTLKIRSTKLEDSAMYFCASRVEGNSYNEQFFGPGTRLTVL.

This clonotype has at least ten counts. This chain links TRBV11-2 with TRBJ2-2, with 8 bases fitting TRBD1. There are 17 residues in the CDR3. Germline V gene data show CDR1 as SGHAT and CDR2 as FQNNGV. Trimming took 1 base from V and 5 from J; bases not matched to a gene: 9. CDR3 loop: CASSLVLQGAGTGELFF. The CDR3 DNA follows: TGTGCCAGCAGCTTAGTCCTTCAGGGGGCGGGAACCGGGGAGCTGTTTTTT.

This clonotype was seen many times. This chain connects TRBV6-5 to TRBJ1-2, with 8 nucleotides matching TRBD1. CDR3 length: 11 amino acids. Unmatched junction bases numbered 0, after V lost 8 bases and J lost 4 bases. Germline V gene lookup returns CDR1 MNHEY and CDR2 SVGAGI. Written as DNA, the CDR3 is TGTGCCAGCGGACAGGGCTATGGCTACACCTTC. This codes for CASGQGYGYTF.

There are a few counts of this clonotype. CDR3 sequence: CASSWTVTKLFF. The CDR3 coding sequence is TGTGCCAGCAGCTGGACGGTAACGAAACTGTTTTTT. V gene TRBV12-3 or TRBV12-4 combines with J gene TRBJ1-4, with unresolved D. CDR3 size: 12 residues. V lost 6 bases to trimming and J lost 11 bases, with 13 bases between them.

The CDR3 sequence is CASNLLAGGLSVVQETQYF. The CDR3 region has the DNA TGTGCCAGCAACCTACTAGCGGGAGGACTCTCTGTGGTCCAAGAGACCCAGTACTTC. The chain employs TRBV6-5 and TRBJ2-5; 12 bases fit TRBD2. This CDR3 region has 19 residues. Germline assignment: CDR1 MNHEY and CDR2 SVGAGI. The junction had 16 bases not matched to a gene; V was cut back by 7 bases and J by 1 base.

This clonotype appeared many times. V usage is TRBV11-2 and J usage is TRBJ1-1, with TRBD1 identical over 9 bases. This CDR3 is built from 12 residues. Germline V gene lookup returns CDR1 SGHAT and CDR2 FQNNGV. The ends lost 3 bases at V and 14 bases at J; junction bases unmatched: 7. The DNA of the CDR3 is TGTGCCAGCAGCTTGGGACAGGGAGAGCCATTCTTT. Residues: CASSLGQGEPFF.

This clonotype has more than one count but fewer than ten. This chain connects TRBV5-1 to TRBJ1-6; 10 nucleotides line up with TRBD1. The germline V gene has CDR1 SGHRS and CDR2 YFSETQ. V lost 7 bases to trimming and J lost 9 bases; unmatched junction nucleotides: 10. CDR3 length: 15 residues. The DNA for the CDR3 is TGCGCCAGCCGAAGACAGGGGGCGGAAGGTTCACCCCTCCACTTT. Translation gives CASRRQGAEGSPLHF.

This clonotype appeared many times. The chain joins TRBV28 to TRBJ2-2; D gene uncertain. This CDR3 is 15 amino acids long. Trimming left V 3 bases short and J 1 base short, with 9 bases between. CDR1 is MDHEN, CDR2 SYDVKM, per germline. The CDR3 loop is CASSFMGGNTGELFF. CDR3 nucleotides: TGTGCCAGCAGTTTCATGGGCGGGAACACCGGGGAGCTGTTTTTT.

DNA of the CDR3: TGTGCCAGCAGTTACCTCTCCGGGGTAACGGACGATGAGCAGTTCTTC. Translation gives CASSYLSGVTDDEQFF. The rearrangement uses TRBV6-5 and TRBJ2-1; D is perhaps TRBD2 (5 bases). This CDR3 contains 16 residues. Per the germline V gene, CDR1 is MNHEY and CDR2 is SVGAGI. Deletions cut 2 bases from V and 8 bases from J, with 19 bases between.

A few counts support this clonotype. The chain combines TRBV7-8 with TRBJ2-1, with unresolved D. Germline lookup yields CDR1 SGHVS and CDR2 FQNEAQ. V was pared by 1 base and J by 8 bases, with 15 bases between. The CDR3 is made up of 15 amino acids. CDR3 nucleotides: TGTGCCAGCAGCTTAGTTAGTCAAGTATTCGATGAGCAGTTCTTC. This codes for CASSLVSQVFDEQFF.

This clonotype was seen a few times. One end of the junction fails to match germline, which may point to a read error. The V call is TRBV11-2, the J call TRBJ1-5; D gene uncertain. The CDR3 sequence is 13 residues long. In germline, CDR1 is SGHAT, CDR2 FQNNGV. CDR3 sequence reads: CVSSLGFHQPQHF. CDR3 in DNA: TGTGTCAGCAGCTTGGGGTTTCATCAGCCCCAGCATTTT.

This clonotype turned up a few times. CDR3 sequence: CASSESGTGGREKLFF. CDR3 in DNA: TGTGCCAGCAGTGAATCCGGGACAGGGGGGCGTGAAAAACTGTTTTTT. V usage is TRBV25-1 and J usage is TRBJ1-4, with 11 bases matching TRBD1. V was pared by 1 base and J by 7 bases, with 5 bases of the junction left unmatched. There are 16 residues in the CDR3. Germline V CDR1 and CDR2: MGHDK, SYGVNS.

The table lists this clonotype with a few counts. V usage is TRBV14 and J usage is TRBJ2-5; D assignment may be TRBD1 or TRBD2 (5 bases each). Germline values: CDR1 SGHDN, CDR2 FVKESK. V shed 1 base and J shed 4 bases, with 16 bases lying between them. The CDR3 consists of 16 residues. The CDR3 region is CASSQALPGSRETQYF. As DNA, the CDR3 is TGTGCCAGCAGCCAAGCCTTGCCAGGGAGCCGAGAGACCCAGTACTTC.

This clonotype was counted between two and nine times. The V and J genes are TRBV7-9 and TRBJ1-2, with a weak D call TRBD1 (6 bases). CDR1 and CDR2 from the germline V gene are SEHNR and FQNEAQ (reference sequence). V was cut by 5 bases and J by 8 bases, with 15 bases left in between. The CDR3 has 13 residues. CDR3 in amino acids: CASSPQGYEGYTF. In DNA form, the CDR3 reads TGTGCCAGCAGCCCTCAGGGGTATGAAGGCTACACCTTC.

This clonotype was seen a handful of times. The CDR3 DNA sequence: TGTGCCAGCACCACAGGGACTAGCGGTCAAGAGACCCAGTACTTC. This encodes CASTTGTSGQETQYF. The J gene is TRBJ2-5, the V gene TRBV13; 11 bases agree with TRBD2. The V gene end was trimmed by 7 bases and the J gene end by 2 bases; junction bases not matched to a gene: 6. CDR3 length: 15 residues. CDR1 and CDR2 from the germline V gene are PRHDT and FYEKMQ (reference sequence).

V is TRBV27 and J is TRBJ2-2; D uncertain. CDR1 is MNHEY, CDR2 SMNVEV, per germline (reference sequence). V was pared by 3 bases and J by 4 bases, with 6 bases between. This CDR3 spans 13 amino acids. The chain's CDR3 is CASSFPGTGELFF. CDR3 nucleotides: TGTGCCAGCAGTTTCCCCGGCACCGGGGAGCTGTTTTTT.

CDR3 region: CSARGGDPGRHGIQYGYTF. As DNA, the CDR3 is TGCAGTGCTAGAGGAGGGGACCCAGGGCGGCACGGCATCCAATATGGCTACACCTTC. V and J are TRBV20-1 and TRBJ1-2; D is possibly TRBD1 (5 bases). V dropped 1 base and J dropped 5 bases, with 29 bases sitting between them. The germline V gene encodes CDR1 DFQATT and CDR2 SNEGSKA (reference sequence). The CDR3 contains 19 residues.

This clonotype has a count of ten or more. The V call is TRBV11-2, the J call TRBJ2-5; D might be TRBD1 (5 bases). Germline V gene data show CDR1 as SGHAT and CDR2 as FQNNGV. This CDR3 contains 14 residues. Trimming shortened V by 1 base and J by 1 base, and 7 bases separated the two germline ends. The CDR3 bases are TGTGCCAGCAGCTTAGCACAGGTCCAAGAGACCCAGTACTTC. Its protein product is CASSLAQVQETQYF.

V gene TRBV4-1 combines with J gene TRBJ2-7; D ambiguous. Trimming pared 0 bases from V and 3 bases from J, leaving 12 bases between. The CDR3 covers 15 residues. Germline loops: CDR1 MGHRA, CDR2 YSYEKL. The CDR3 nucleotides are TGCGCCAGCAGCCAAGAAGGGAACTCGGTCTACGAGCAGTACTTC. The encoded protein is CASSQEGNSVYEQYF.

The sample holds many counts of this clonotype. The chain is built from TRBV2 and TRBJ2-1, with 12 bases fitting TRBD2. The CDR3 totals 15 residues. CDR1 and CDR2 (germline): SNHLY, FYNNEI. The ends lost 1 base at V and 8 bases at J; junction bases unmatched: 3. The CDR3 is CASSEVASGRDEQFF. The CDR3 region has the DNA TGTGCCAGCAGTGAAGTGGCTAGCGGGAGGGATGAGCAGTTCTTC.

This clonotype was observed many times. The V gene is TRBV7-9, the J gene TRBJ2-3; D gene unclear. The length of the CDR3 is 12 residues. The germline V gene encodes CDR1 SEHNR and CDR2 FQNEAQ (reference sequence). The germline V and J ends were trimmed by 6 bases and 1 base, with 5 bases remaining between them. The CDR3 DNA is TGTGCCAGCAGGATCGGCACAGATACGCAGTATTTT. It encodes CASRIGTDTQYF.

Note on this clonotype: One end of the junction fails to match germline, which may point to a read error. The CDR3 DNA follows: TGTGCCAGTAGTACGGACAGAGGTAACACTGAAGCTCTCTTT. As protein: CASSTDRGNTEALF. The V and J genes are TRBV19 and TRBJ1-1; possible D gene TRBD1, 6 bases. The V gene's germline CDR1 is LNHDA and CDR2 SQIVND (reference sequence). This CDR3 has 14 residues.

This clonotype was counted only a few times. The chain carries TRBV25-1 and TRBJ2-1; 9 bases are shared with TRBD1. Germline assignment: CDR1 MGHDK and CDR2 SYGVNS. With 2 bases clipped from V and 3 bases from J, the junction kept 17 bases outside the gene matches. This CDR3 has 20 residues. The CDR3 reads CASSEGDELSGQGNYNEQFF. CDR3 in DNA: TGTGCCAGCAGTGAAGGGGATGAGCTTTCGGGACAGGGCAACTACAATGAGCAGTTCTTC. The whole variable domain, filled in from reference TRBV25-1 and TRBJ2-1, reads EADIYQTPRYLVIGTGKKITLECSQTMGHDKMYWYQQDPGMELHLIHYSYGVNSTEKGDLSSESTVSRIRTEHFPLTLESARPSHTSQYLCASSEGDELSGQGNYNEQFFGPGTRLTVL.

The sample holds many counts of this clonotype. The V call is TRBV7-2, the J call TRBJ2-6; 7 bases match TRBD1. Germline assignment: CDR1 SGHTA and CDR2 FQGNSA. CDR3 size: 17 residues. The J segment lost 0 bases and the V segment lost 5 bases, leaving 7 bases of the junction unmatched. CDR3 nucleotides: TGTGCCAGCAGCCCCCGACAGGGCACCTCTGGGGCCAACGTCCTGACTTTC. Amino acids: CASSPRQGTSGANVLTF. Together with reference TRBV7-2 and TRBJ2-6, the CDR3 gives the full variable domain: GAGVSQSPSNKVTEKGKDVELRCDPISGHTALYWYRQSLGQGLEFLIYFQGNSAPDKSGLPSDRFSAERTGGSVSTLTIQRTQQEDSAVYLCASSPRQGTSGANVLTFGAGSRLTVL.

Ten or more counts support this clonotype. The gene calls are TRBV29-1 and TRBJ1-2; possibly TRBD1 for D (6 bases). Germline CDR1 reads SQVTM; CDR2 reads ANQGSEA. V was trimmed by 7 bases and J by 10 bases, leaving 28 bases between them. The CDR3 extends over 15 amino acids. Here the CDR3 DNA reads TGCAGCGCCCTACCAGCCGGACAGCCGACCTTTGTCTACACCTTC. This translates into CSALPAGQPTFVYTF.

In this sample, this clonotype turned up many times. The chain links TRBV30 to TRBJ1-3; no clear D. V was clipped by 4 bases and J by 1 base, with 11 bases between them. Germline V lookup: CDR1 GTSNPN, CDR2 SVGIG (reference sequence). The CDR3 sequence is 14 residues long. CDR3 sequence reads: CAWTTNPSGNTIYF. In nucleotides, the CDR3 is TGTGCCTGGACGACAAACCCTTCTGGAAACACCATATATTTT.